The entry below gives a single T cell receptor beta chain sequence along with its context. Use of 60 Vbeta and 13 Jbeta primers characterized the PCR. Only in-frame clones appear in the TCRdb table, and some are missing; sequencing was by immunoSEQ multiplex PCR. The table includes roughly 160,000 clones, roughly 81% detected once. The sample comes from a study of cytomegalovirus exposure and HLA in healthy donors. The sequencing sample was made of PBMCs. This receptor was taken from a woman aged 45-60 years in good health and CMV-seronegative.

Here the CDR3 reads CASSSGTGATNEKLFF. Written as DNA, the CDR3 is TGTGCCAGCAGCTCGGGGACGGGAGCAACTAATGAAAAACTGTTTTTT. The chain combines TRBV5-6 with TRBJ1-4, with D perhaps TRBD1 (5 bases). Germline values: CDR1 SGHDT, CDR2 YYEEEE. V lost 3 bases and J lost 0, with 12 bases in between. The CDR3 contains 16 residues.